This is a list of T cell receptor beta chains from one sample in a study of beta chain features in type 1 diabetes. Here immunoSEQ multiplex PCR was the method, and the copy in TCRdb shows in-frame clones only, minus some. The table shows 810,000 or so clones, with 15% to 20% occurring only once. The sequenced sample consisted of naive CD4+ T cells from blood. The source is a woman between 18 and 29 years old in good health. CDR3s include the opening cysteine and the closing phenylalanine or tryptophan. A D gene is named only where the DNA matches it firmly. Size tells how often a clone was seen (once, few, many) or the class of an expanded clone, and some rows leave it out.

V	J	size	D	CDR3	DNA
TRBV5-4	TRBJ2-3	-	TRBD2	CASSSSGSTDTQYF	TGTGCCAGCAGCTCTAGCGGCAGCACAGATACGCAGTATTTT
TRBV7-9	TRBJ2-3	-	-	CASSLFQDTDTQYF	TGTGCCAGCAGCTTATTCCAGGATACAGATACGCAGTATTTT
TRBV12-5	TRBJ2-1	-	-	CASGLNNEQFF	TGTGCTAGTGGCCTAAATAATGAGCAGTTCTTC
TRBV6-4	TRBJ2-2	-	-	CASSRTPSNTGELFF	TGTGCCAGCAGCCGCACTCCTTCGAACACCGGGGAGCTGTTTTTT
TRBV18	TRBJ2-1	-	TRBD2	CASSPRGSPGLAGSNEQFF	TGTGCCAGCTCACCTAGGGGGTCCCCGGGACTAGCGGGCAGCAATGAGCAGTTCTTC
TRBV10-2	TRBJ2-7	-	-	CASSISYEQYF	TGCGCCAGCAGTATAAGCTACGAGCAGTACTTC
TRBV7-3	TRBJ2-1	-	TRBD2	CASSPAGGASYEQFF	TGTGCCAGCAGCCCCGCCGGGGGGGCTAGCTATGAGCAGTTCTTC
TRBV28	TRBJ2-5	few	-	CASSSTETQYF	TGTGCCAGCAGTTCGACAGAGACCCAGTACTTC
TRBV7-2	TRBJ1-2	once	TRBD1	CASSPSQNRGHGYTF	TGTGCCAGCAGCCCCTCCCAGAACAGGGGACATGGCTACACCTTC
TRBV7-9	TRBJ2-1	few	TRBD1	CASRSGTGHNEQFF	TGTGCCAGCAGATCCGGGACAGGTCACAATGAGCAGTTCTTC
TRBV28	TRBJ1-2	-	-	CASVFGGFDYGYTF	TGTGCCAGCGTTTTTGGGGGGTTCGACTATGGCTACACCTTC
TRBV6-6	TRBJ2-3	-	TRBD1	CAIRPGQAADTQYF	TGTGCCATCCGTCCGGGACAGGCTGCAGATACGCAGTATTTT
TRBV7-9	TRBJ2-5	-	TRBD1	CASSLAEGDRGRRETQYF	TGTGCCAGCAGCTTAGCGGAAGGGGACAGGGGGCGTAGAGAGACCCAGTACTTC
TRBV5-4	TRBJ2-5	-	-	CASRRQAQETQYF	TGTGCCAGCAGAAGACAGGCCCAAGAGACCCAGTACTTC
TRBV7-2	TRBJ2-7	few	TRBD2	CASSPTLTSAGYEQYF	TGTGCCAGCAGCCCCACCTTGACTAGCGCCGGCTACGAGCAGTACTTC
TRBV7-8	TRBJ2-7	-	-	CASSSTRLEQYF	TGTGCCAGCAGCTCGACTAGGCTCGAGCAGTACTTC
TRBV5-4	TRBJ2-2	-	-	CASSRGGDTGELFF	TGTGCCAGCAGCAGGGGCGGGGACACCGGGGAGCTGTTTTTT
TRBV10-2	TRBJ1-2	once	-	CASTESNYGYTF	TGCGCCAGCACGGAAAGTAACTATGGCTACACCTTC
TRBV4-1	TRBJ2-5	-	TRBD2	CASSQAGTGGETQYF	TGCGCCAGCAGCCAAGCGGGTACGGGAGGGGAGACCCAGTACTTC
TRBV7-8	TRBJ2-3	-	-	CASSLEIAGTDTQYF	TGTGCCAGCAGCTTAGAGATCGCGGGTACAGATACGCAGTATTTT
TRBV18	TRBJ1-2	-	TRBD1	CASSSGQGDNYGYTF	TGTGCCAGCTCATCGGGACAGGGTGATAACTATGGCTACACCTTC
TRBV28	TRBJ2-5	few	-	CASSSGAVEETQYF	TGTGCCAGCAGTTCTGGAGCGGTGGAAGAGACCCAGTACTTC
TRBV7-9	TRBJ2-1	few	TRBD2	CASSTSSGSWNEQFF	TGTGCCAGCAGCACATCTAGCGGGAGTTGGAATGAGCAGTTCTTC
TRBV10-1	TRBJ2-3	few	-	CASSESEDTQYF	TGCGCCAGCAGTGAGAGTGAAGATACGCAGTATTTT
TRBV4-2	TRBJ2-6	-	-	CASSQDSGMSSGANVLTF	TGTGCCAGCAGCCAAGACTCCGGGATGAGCTCTGGGGCCAACGTCCTGACTTTC
TRBV11-2	TRBJ2-6	-	-	CASRPPAGWFSGANVLTF	TGTGCCAGCAGACCACCCGCAGGCTGGTTCTCTGGGGCCAACGTCCTGACTTTC
TRBV6-5	TRBJ2-5	-	-	CASSYRGFAETQYF	TGTGCCAGCAGTTACCGGGGCTTCGCGGAGACCCAGTACTTC
TRBV28	TRBJ2-3	-	TRBD2	CASSGRLAGTDTQYF	TGTGCCAGCAGTGGCAGACTAGCGGGCACAGATACGCAGTATTTT
TRBV7-2	TRBJ2-7	-	-	CASSLSRDEQYF	TGTGCCAGCAGCTTATCCCGGGACGAGCAGTACTTC
TRBV6-5	TRBJ1-1	-	-	CASSYGGMGTEAFF	TGTGCCAGCAGTTACGGGGGGATGGGCACTGAAGCTTTCTTT
TRBV6-5	TRBJ2-1	few	-	CASSYGLARNEQFF	TGTGCCAGCAGTTACGGGCTAGCGCGCAATGAGCAGTTCTTC
TRBV5-1	TRBJ2-4	few	-	CASSGGGWDIQYF	TGCGCCAGCAGCGGCGGAGGGTGGGACATTCAGTACTTC
TRBV6-5	TRBJ2-1	few	TRBD1	CASRRTGTGGNEQFF	TGTGCCAGCAGAAGAACCGGGACAGGGGGCAATGAGCAGTTCTTC
TRBV5-4	TRBJ2-7	few	-	CASSSSGVAYEQYF	TGTGCCAGCAGCTCGAGCGGAGTGGCCTACGAGCAGTACTTC
TRBV4-2	TRBJ2-7	-	-	CASSPDRQIYEQYF	TGTGCCAGCAGCCCGGACCGGCAGATCTACGAGCAGTACTTC
TRBV7-9	TRBJ1-1	-	-	CASSLARLRAMNTEAFF	TGTGCCAGCAGCTTAGCGCGCCTCAGGGCAATGAACACTGAAGCTTTCTTT
TRBV10-1	TRBJ2-1	-	TRBD2	CASLSLAESYNEQFF	TGCGCCAGTCTTTCCCTAGCGGAATCCTACAATGAGCAGTTCTTC
TRBV19	TRBJ1-5	-	-	CACGVRASSRANQPQHF	TGTGCCTGCGGGGTCCGCGCGTCTAGCAGGGCAAATCAGCCCCAGCATTTT
TRBV7-9	TRBJ2-7	-	TRBD2	CASSLGGGLAGYYEQYF	TGTGCCAGCAGCTTGGGCGGGGGACTAGCGGGATACTACGAGCAGTACTTC
TRBV5-4	TRBJ2-5	-	TRBD1	CASSRPDRGGETQYF	TGTGCCAGCAGTAGACCGGACAGGGGGGGAGAGACCCAGTACTTC
TRBV28	TRBJ2-7	few	-	CASSLVSYGPFEQYF	TGTGCCAGCAGTTTGGTTAGCTATGGCCCCTTCGAGCAGTACTTC
TRBV7-2	TRBJ2-5	few	-	CASSLAWQETQYF	TGTGCCAGCAGCTTAGCATGGCAAGAGACCCAGTACTTC
TRBV5-1	TRBJ2-7	-	-	CASRGSPGLSRKSYEQYF	TGCGCCAGCAGGGGGTCGCCGGGACTTTCGAGAAAGTCTTACGAGCAGTACTTC
TRBV18	TRBJ2-1	few	-	CASSPWSRGEYNEQFF	TGTGCCAGCTCACCCTGGTCCAGGGGGGAGTACAATGAGCAGTTCTTC
TRBV6-5	TRBJ2-7	-	-	CASRGYSYEQYF	TGTGCCAGCAGGGGGTACTCCTACGAGCAGTACTTC
TRBV7-2	TRBJ2-1	-	TRBD2	CASSLVAGGPNEQFF	TGTGCCAGCAGCTTAGTAGCGGGAGGGCCGAATGAGCAGTTCTTC
TRBV4-2	TRBJ2-7	few	-	CASSRNRDTYEQYF	TGTGCCAGCAGCCGCAACAGGGATACCTACGAGCAGTACTTC
TRBV9	TRBJ2-2	-	-	CASSVEVRKTGELFF	TGTGCCAGCAGCGTAGAGGTTCGGAAGACCGGGGAGCTGTTTTTT
TRBV29-1	TRBJ2-5	few	TRBD2	CSVEKAGVSETQYF	TGCAGCGTTGAAAAAGCGGGAGTAAGCGAGACCCAGTACTTC
TRBV5-1	TRBJ2-3	few	-	CASSLVARGTMADTQYF	TGCGCCAGCAGCTTGGTCGCACGCGGGACAATGGCAGATACGCAGTATTTT